These 25 T cell receptor beta chains were all obtained from the same sample, sequenced in a study of blood T cells in healthy people across ages. Then a second PCR, running roughly 6 to 11 cycles, was carried out with a sample-barcoded 5' primer and a J-beta primer mix. TCRdb redid the calling of the 5' RACE reads with MiXCR, one entry per CDR3 protein. The repertoire holds about 690,000 distinct CDR3 sequences, approximately 40% seen once, with roughly 30% in the top ten. The sample consisted of blood. The receptor source for this set is a man at least 80 years old in good health.

The chain is built from TRBV5-6 and TRBJ1-5; D unresolved. The CDR3 extends over 15 amino acids. From germline, CDR1 is SGHDT and CDR2 YYEEEE. Trimming stripped 1 base from V and 0 bases from J, with 8 bases between. This CDR3 reads CASSLTEYSNQPQHF. The CDR3 nucleotides are TGTGCCAGCAGCTTGACAGAGTATAGCAATCAGCCCCAGCATTTT.

The chain carries TRBV6-5 and TRBJ2-7, with D unclear. The V end lost 7 bases, the J end lost 3 bases, and 13 bases lay between the germline ends. Per the germline V gene, CDR1 is MNHEY and CDR2 is SVGAGI. CDR3 size: 13 residues. The CDR3 spells CASTPDTGYEQYF. CDR3 nucleotides: TGTGCCAGCACCCCTGACACCGGCTACGAGCAGTACTTC.

This clonotype was observed at least ten times. The rearrangement uses TRBV29-1 and TRBJ1-2; no reliable D call. Trimming removed 2 bases from V and 5 bases from J, with 9 bases in between. Germline V CDR1 and CDR2: SQVTM, ANQGSEA. The CDR3 contains 12 residues. CDR3 in amino acids: CSVERADYGYTF. In nucleotides, the CDR3 is TGCAGCGTTGAACGGGCGGATTATGGCTACACCTTC.

This clonotype came up a few times. V usage is TRBV6-2 or TRBV6-3 and J usage is TRBJ1-4; 8 bases line up with TRBD1. Germline V gene lookup returns CDR1 MNHEY and CDR2 SVGEGT. The J segment lost 10 bases and the V segment lost 5 bases, leaving 12 bases of the junction unmatched. The CDR3 loop spans 15 amino acids. The CDR3 loop reads CASSLQGARVRKLFF. As DNA, the CDR3 is TGTGCCAGCAGTCTCCAGGGGGCGCGAGTCCGAAAACTGTTTTTT.

In the case of this clonotype: A read error may explain this, as a much larger clone is one base away. The chain combines TRBV29-1 with TRBJ2-3; TRBD1 aligns across 9 bases. The germline CDR1 and CDR2 sequences are SQVTM and ANQGSEA. This CDR3 spans 14 amino acids. The CDR3 loop is CSAPGTGFTDTLYF. CDR3 sequence (DNA): TGCAGCGCTCCCGGGACAGGGTTCACAGATACGCTGTATTTT.

This clonotype was detected a few times. The chain employs TRBV10-2 and TRBJ2-1; TRBD2 aligns across 12 bases. Germline CDR1 and CDR2: WSHSY and SAAADI. The CDR3 length is 14 residues. The trim removed 6 bases at V and 5 bases at J, leaving 2 bases unmatched. The DNA of the CDR3 is TGCGCCAGCAGACCTAGCGGGGGGGACAATGAGCAGTTCTTC. It encodes CASRPSGGDNEQFF.

A few counts support this clonotype. The chain has TRBV20-1 and TRBJ2-1; D unresolved. Trimming cost V 6 bases and J 6 bases, with 6 bases left between them. CDR3 length equals 10 residues. Germline values: CDR1 DFQATT, CDR2 SNEGSKA (reference sequence). This CDR3 is CSATLNEQFF. CDR3 DNA sequence: TGCAGTGCCACGCTCAATGAGCAGTTCTTC.

This clonotype was detected a few times. The chain joins TRBV4-3 to TRBJ1-1; 8 bases line up with TRBD1. This CDR3 has 16 amino acids. With 4 bases clipped from V and 3 bases from J, the junction kept 10 bases outside the gene matches. Germline V gives CDR1 LGHNA, CDR2 YSLEER. The chain's CDR3 is CASSRRTGWEDTEAFF. CDR3 in DNA: TGCGCCAGCAGCCGACGGACAGGGTGGGAGGACACTGAAGCTTTCTTT.

This clonotype was observed a few times. This CDR3 is CASRRLAGTDTQYF. Written as DNA, the CDR3 is TGTGCCAGCAGGCGACTAGCGGGTACAGATACGCAGTATTTT. The chain carries TRBV6-2 or TRBV6-3 and TRBJ2-3; the match to TRBD2 covers 10 bases. The CDR3 length is 14 residues. Unmatched junction bases numbered 3, after V lost 6 bases and J lost 3 bases. CDR1 is MNHEY and CDR2 is SVGEGT in the germline V gene.

This clonotype was counted between two and nine times. CDR3 sequence: CASSTGLGDEQFF. The CDR3, as DNA: TGTGCCAGCAGTACAGGACTGGGCGATGAGCAGTTCTTC. The chain combines TRBV6-2 or TRBV6-3 with TRBJ2-1, with D perhaps assigned TRBD1 or TRBD2 (5 bases each). This CDR3 contains 13 residues. V was pared by 5 bases and J by 8 bases, with 13 bases between. CDR1 is MNHEY and CDR2 is SVGEGT in the germline V gene.

V gene TRBV7-6 combines with J gene TRBJ1-6; D is uncertain. This CDR3 region has 15 residues. The V end was cut by 4 bases, the J end by 7 bases, with 14 bases between. Germline lookup yields CDR1 SGHVS and CDR2 FNYEAQ. CDR3 sequence: CASSSRAGANSPLHF. The CDR3 DNA follows: TGTGCCAGCAGCTCGCGTGCGGGCGCGAATTCACCCCTCCACTTT. Based on the CDR3 plus reference TRBV7-6 and TRBJ1-6, the full variable domain is GAGVSQSPRYKVTKRGQDVALRCDPISGHVSLYWYRQALGQGPEFLTYFNYEAQQDKSGLPNDRFSAERPEGSISTLTIQRTEQRDSAMYRCASSSRAGANSPLHFGNGTRLTVT.

V and J are TRBV7-2 and TRBJ1-1, with TRBD1 matching over 7 bases. This CDR3 region has 16 residues. V was pared by 4 bases and J by 1 base, with 9 bases of the junction left unmatched. Germline V lookup: CDR1 SGHTA, CDR2 FQGNSA. The CDR3 region is CASSSIATGPNTEAFF. The CDR3 nucleotides read TGTGCCAGCAGCTCTATAGCGACAGGGCCGAACACTGAAGCTTTCTTT. The full variable domain, its missing parts supplied by reference TRBV7-2 and TRBJ1-1, is GAGVSQSPSNKVTEKGKDVELRCDPISGHTALYWYRQSLGQGLEFLIYFQGNSAPDKSGLPSDRFSAERTGGSVSTLTIQRTQQEDSAVYLCASSSIATGPNTEAFFGQGTRLTVV.

This clonotype came up a few times. The J gene is TRBJ2-1, the V gene TRBV9; TRBD1 might be the D (8 bases). The DNA end lines up better with TRBJ2-7; the J call may be wrong. This CDR3 comprises 16 residues. Germline lookup yields CDR1 SGDLS and CDR2 YYNGEE. CDR3 nucleotides: TGTGCCAGCAGCACGACGACAGGGGAGGGGGACAATGAGCAGTACTTC. This codes for CASSTTTGEGDNEQYF.

This clonotype was recorded a few times. The chain couples TRBV12-5 to TRBJ2-1; 9 bases are a match to TRBD2. The CDR3 spans 15 residues. Trimming removed 3 bases from V and 7 bases from J; junction bases left unmatched: 7. In germline, CDR1 is LGHNT, CDR2 FRNRAP. The CDR3 reads CASGLAAGGWNEQFF. The CDR3 nucleotides read TGTGCTAGTGGTTTAGCAGCGGGGGGCTGGAATGAGCAGTTCTTC.

This clonotype has just a few counts. The chain uses TRBV18 and TRBJ2-7, with D tentatively TRBD2 (5 bases). Germline values: CDR1 KGHSH, CDR2 LQKENI. This CDR3 contains 15 residues. V lost 2 bases, J lost 7 bases, and 18 bases lay in between. The CDR3 sequence is CASSPEGLPAGEQYF. DNA of the CDR3: TGTGCCAGCTCACCAGAGGGTCTCCCGGCGGGTGAGCAGTACTTC.

The chain links TRBV5-1 to TRBJ2-5, with no clear D. CDR3 length equals 15 residues. Germline CDR1 is SGHRS and CDR2 is YFSETQ. V was trimmed by 0 bases and J by 7 bases, leaving 16 bases between them. The CDR3 region is CASSLDDLSGATQYF. For the CDR3, the DNA is TGCGCCAGCAGCTTGGATGATCTATCCGGCGCGACCCAGTACTTC.

This clonotype was seen a few times. This chain connects TRBV6-2 or TRBV6-3 to TRBJ2-2, with 7 bases that match TRBD1. Germline V CDR1 and CDR2: MNHEY, SVGEGT. Germline trimming cut 5 bases from V and 5 bases from J; bases unmatched to any gene: 2. The CDR3 covers 13 residues. CDR3 in amino acids: CASSETGTGELFF. The DNA for the CDR3 is TGTGCCAGCAGTGAGACAGGGACCGGGGAGCTGTTTTTT.

A few counts support this clonotype. V is TRBV24-1 and J is TRBJ2-1, with D possibly matching TRBD1 (5 bases). This CDR3 comprises 14 residues. Germline V gives CDR1 KGHDR, CDR2 SFDVKD. V shed 5 bases and J shed 0 bases, with 7 bases lying between them. CDR3 nucleotides: TGTGCCACCAGTGGGGGCCTCTCCTACAATGAGCAGTTCTTC. Translating it yields CATSGGLSYNEQFF.

The chain is built from TRBV6-2 or TRBV6-3 and TRBJ1-1; TRBD1 matches at 7 bases. Germline loops: CDR1 MNHEY, CDR2 SVGEGT. CDR3 length equals 16 residues. Losses at the gene ends were 4 bases for V and 0 bases for J; bases not matched to a gene: 8. The CDR3 loop is CASSSFAGQMNTEAFF. CDR3 in DNA: TGTGCCAGCAGTTCCTTCGCGGGACAGATGAACACTGAAGCTTTCTTT.

The chain combines TRBV7-2 with TRBJ2-7, with 10 bases that match TRBD1. Losses at the gene ends were 3 bases for V and 3 bases for J; bases not matched to a gene: 11. Germline values: CDR1 SGHTA, CDR2 FQGNSA. The length of the CDR3 is 17 residues. DNA of the CDR3: TGTGCCAGCAGCTTCGGGACAGGGGACTCCTGGAACTACGAGCAGTACTTC. This translates into CASSFGTGDSWNYEQYF.

This chain uses TRBV18 with TRBJ2-3; the D call may be TRBD1 or TRBD2 (5 bases each). V gave up 2 bases and J gave up 4 bases, with 10 bases separating them. Germline V gives CDR1 KGHSH, CDR2 LQKENI. The CDR3 has 14 amino acids. Written as DNA, the CDR3 is TGTGCCAGCTCACCAAGGGGAGCCGCAGATACGCAGTATTTT. Translated, it gives CASSPRGAADTQYF.

To note about this clonotype: This sequence may be a read error, since a much larger clone differs from it by one base. V usage is TRBV12-5 and J usage is TRBJ2-7; 13 positions match TRBD2. Per germline, CDR1 LGHNT and CDR2 FRNRAP. V trimming: 7 bases; J trimming: 7 bases; junction bases outside the gene matches: 4. The CDR3 runs to 13 residues. CDR3 loop: CASAGLAGDEQYF. CDR3 in DNA: TGTGCTAGTGCAGGACTAGCGGGAGATGAGCAGTACTTC.

This clonotype appeared a few times. V and J are TRBV29-1 and TRBJ2-7; D is unresolved. This CDR3 is built from 13 residues. V lost 4 bases and J lost 6, with 16 bases in between. CDR1 is SQVTM, CDR2 ANQGSEA, per germline. The DNA for the CDR3 is TGCAGCGTTGTCGGCCAGACCTTTGGCGAGCAGTACTTC. Translation gives CSVVGQTFGEQYF.

The table lists this clonotype with many counts. This chain uses TRBV12-3 or TRBV12-4 with TRBJ2-5, with 9 bases matching TRBD1. This CDR3 has 14 amino acids. V trimming: 7 bases; J trimming: 2 bases; junction bases outside the gene matches: 5. The CDR3 is CASMSGQGQETQYF. The DNA for the CDR3 is TGTGCCAGCATGTCGGGACAGGGACAAGAGACCCAGTACTTC.

This clonotype turned up a few times. The chain combines TRBV14 with TRBJ2-7, with a possible D match to TRBD1 (6 bases). The CDR3 loop spans 14 amino acids. CDR1 and CDR2 from the germline V gene are SGHDN and FVKESK. Between the trimmed V and J ends, which lost 4 bases and 3 bases, there was a span of 13 bases. CDR3 sequence reads: CASSRTGFRYEQYF. Written as DNA, the CDR3 is TGTGCCAGCAGCCGTACAGGGTTTCGCTACGAGCAGTACTTC.